Each of the 29 T cell receptor beta chains below was sequenced from the same sample in a study of chemoradiotherapy in HPV16-positive cancers. The assay was immunoSEQ multiplex PCR, and TCRdb's table has in-frame clones only and misses some. The profile shows about 12,000 clones, roughly 87% of them singletons. Specimen: blood, collected from a patient who underwent chemoradiotherapy. The receptors were gathered from a human donor with HPV-associated anogenital cancer.

This clone came up once. This chain joins TRBV7-2 and TRBJ1-4, with D tentatively TRBD1 (5 bases). Per germline, CDR1 SGHTA and CDR2 FQGNSA. The CDR3 has 15 residues. Trimming pared 0 bases from V and 10 bases from J, leaving 15 bases between. In nucleotides, the CDR3 is TGTGCCAGCAGCTTAGCCCCTAGACAGTCTGGAAAACTGTTTTTT. It specifies CASSLAPRQSGKLFF.

The chain carries TRBV11-3 and TRBJ2-2; D tentatively reads TRBD1 or TRBD2 (5 bases each). Germline V gene lookup returns CDR1 SGHNT and CDR2 YENEEA. Trimming removed 6 bases from V and 7 bases from J, with 15 bases in between. CDR3 length: 14 residues. The CDR3 here is CASRSRSGRGELFF. DNA of the CDR3: TGTGCCAGCAGATCTAGGTCGGGGCGCGGGGAGCTGTTTTTT.

The J gene is TRBJ2-2, the V gene TRBV15; D is ambiguous. The V and J ends lost 0 bases and 6 bases respectively, with 11 bases between them. Germline V gene sequence: CDR1 LNHNV, CDR2 YYDKDF (reference sequence). The CDR3 runs to 15 residues. CDR3 sequence (DNA): TGTGCCACCAGCAGAGATCGAACAAGGGCCGGGGAGCTGTTTTTT. Residues: CATSRDRTRAGELFF.

V is TRBV5-6 and J is TRBJ2-7; D is possibly TRBD2 (5 bases). Germline V gene sequence: CDR1 SGHDT, CDR2 YYEEEE. Trimming took 6 bases from V and 4 from J, leaving 17 bases between them. This CDR3 contains 14 residues. CDR3 loop: CASTLGSQTYEQYF. The CDR3, as DNA: TGTGCCAGCACCCTAGGGAGTCAAACGTACGAGCAGTACTTC.

The CDR3 here is CASSPPFTRGARRGYTF. CDR3 sequence (DNA): TGTGCCAGCAGTCCCCCCTTTACGAGAGGGGCGCGAAGAGGCTACACCTTC. The V gene is TRBV27, the J gene TRBJ1-2, with a tentative D call TRBD1 (5 bases). Trimming cost V 5 bases and J 8 bases, with 27 bases left between them. The germline gives CDR1 MNHEY, CDR2 SMNVEV (reference sequence). CDR3 size: 17 residues.

V gene TRBV27 combines with J gene TRBJ1-3, with TRBD1 matching over 7 bases. V lost 4 bases, J lost 8 bases, and 14 bases stayed unmatched. The CDR3 has 16 residues. Germline loops: CDR1 MNHEY, CDR2 SMNVEV (reference sequence). In DNA, the CDR3 is TGTGCCAGCAGTTCCCCCAAACAGGGGTATTGGGACACCATATATTTT. Amino acid sequence: CASSSPKQGYWDTIYF.

This clone was detected only once. This chain joins TRBV11-2 and TRBJ2-5, with D uncertain. The V gene's germline CDR1 is SGHAT and CDR2 FQNNGV. V gave up 2 bases and J gave up 5 bases, with 12 bases separating them. The length of the CDR3 is 14 residues. In DNA, the CDR3 is TGTGCCAGCAGCTTATTTTCGGGCGGTGAGACCCAGTACTTC. Amino acids: CASSLFSGGETQYF. Complete variable domain (other parts from reference TRBV11-2 and TRBJ2-5): EAGVAQSPRYKIIEKRQSVAFWCNPISGHATLYWYQQILGQGPKLLIQFQNNGVVDDSQLPKDRFSAERLKGVDSTLKIQPAKLEDSAVYLCASSLFSGGETQYFGPGTRLLVL.

The CDR3: CSVLDTEAFF. In nucleotides, the CDR3 is TGCAGCGTTCTGGACACTGAAGCTTTCTTT. The V gene is TRBV29-1, the J gene TRBJ1-1; D not certain. Germline V gives CDR1 SQVTM, CDR2 ANQGSEA. Trimming cost V 5 bases and J 3 bases, with 4 bases left between them. This CDR3 spans 10 amino acids.

In its sample, this clone was seen once. This chain uses TRBV27 with TRBJ2-1, with TRBD2 matching over 7 bases. Germline assignment: CDR1 MNHEY and CDR2 SMNVEV (reference sequence). The CDR3 is 12 residues long. Trimming at V came to 10 bases and at J to 12 bases, leaving 12 bases not matched to a gene. The chain's CDR3 is CATRTRIDAQFF. In DNA form, the CDR3 reads TGTGCCACAAGGACTAGGATCGATGCGCAGTTCTTC.

The rearrangement links TRBV5-6 to TRBJ1-6; TRBD1 might be the D (5 bases). CDR1 SGHDT and CDR2 YYEEEE come from the germline V gene. CDR3 length: 15 residues. Trimming stripped 3 bases from V and 5 bases from J, with 12 bases between. CDR3 in amino acids: CASSYGTGDNSPLHF. CDR3 DNA sequence: TGTGCCAGCAGCTACGGAACGGGGGATAATTCACCCCTCCACTTT.

V gene TRBV6-5 combines with J gene TRBJ1-5; maybe TRBD1 (6 bases). V was clipped by 5 bases and J by 3 bases, with 11 bases between them. The CDR3 is 14 residues long. The V gene's germline CDR1 is MNHEY and CDR2 SVGAGI. CDR3 protein: CASSLRGANQPQHF. In nucleotides, the CDR3 is TGTGCCAGCAGTCTCAGGGGTGCCAATCAGCCCCAGCATTTT.

This clone was found once. The gene calls are TRBV4-2 and TRBJ2-1; a weak D match, TRBD2 (6 bases). The CDR3 contains 15 residues. Per the germline V gene, CDR1 is LGHNA and CDR2 is YNFKEQ. V dropped 1 base and J dropped 6 bases, with 13 bases sitting between them. The DNA of the CDR3 is TGTGCCAGCAGCCAAGTGACTAGTGAGTCCAATGAGCAGTTCTTC. Residues: CASSQVTSESNEQFF.

The genes are TRBV19 and TRBJ2-1, with TRBD2 matching over 9 bases. The CDR3 spans 13 residues. Looked up from germline, CDR1 is LNHDA and CDR2 is SQIVND (reference sequence). With 7 bases clipped from V and 6 bases from J, the junction kept 4 bases outside the gene matches. The CDR3 coding sequence is TGTGCCAGTACTAGCGGGATGGGCAATGAGCAGTTCTTC. The encoded protein is CASTSGMGNEQFF.

The rearrangement joins TRBV7-9 to TRBJ1-5, with D perhaps TRBD1 (5 bases). CDR1 SEHNR and CDR2 FQNEAQ come from the germline V gene (reference sequence). The CDR3 length is 18 residues. V lost 2 bases and J lost 9, with 26 bases in between. The chain's CDR3 is CASSLSQMDIGGSGPQHF. CDR3 nucleotide sequence: TGTGCCAGCAGCTTATCCCAAATGGACATCGGGGGGAGTGGGCCCCAGCATTTT.

This clone has only a few counts. The chain links TRBV5-6 to TRBJ1-2, with D perhaps matching TRBD1 (6 bases). CDR1 SGHDT and CDR2 YYEEEE come from the germline V gene. The CDR3 spans 14 residues. V lost 4 bases, J lost 7 bases, and 17 bases lay in between. This chain's CDR3 is CASSIQGFVGGYTF. CDR3 coding DNA: TGTGCCAGCAGCATACAGGGATTTGTTGGTGGCTACACCTTC.

The chain recombines TRBV19 with TRBJ1-3, with D uncertain. V was clipped by 7 bases and J by 0 bases, with 13 bases between them. Germline V gives CDR1 LNHDA, CDR2 SQIVND (reference sequence). The CDR3 totals 15 residues. This chain's CDR3 is CASTAGRSSGNTIYF. CDR3 nucleotides: TGTGCCAGTACGGCGGGTCGCAGCTCTGGAAACACCATATATTTT.

The chain employs TRBV7-9 and TRBJ1-2; 8 bases match TRBD1. The germline CDR1 and CDR2 sequences are SEHNR and FQNEAQ (reference sequence). This CDR3 has 14 residues. J gave up 7 bases and V 2 bases, and 6 bases lay outside the gene matches. CDR3 DNA sequence: TGTGCCAGCAGCTTATTAGGGACAGGTGGTGGCTACACCTTC. Amino acids: CASSLLGTGGGYTF.

The rearrangement uses TRBV27 and TRBJ1-1, with a weak D call TRBD1 (6 bases). Germline V gene data show CDR1 as MNHEY and CDR2 as SMNVEV (reference sequence). The CDR3 length is 18 residues. V was trimmed by 0 bases and J by 4 bases, leaving 21 bases between them. As DNA, the CDR3 is TGTGCCAGCAGTTTATCGGTTTTGGACACAGGGAGGAGCACTGAAGCTTTCTTT. Amino acid sequence: CASSLSVLDTGRSTEAFF.

This clone was found a few times. This rearrangement joins TRBV28 to TRBJ1-2, with D unclear. Trimming pared 3 bases from V and 4 bases from J, leaving 15 bases between. This CDR3 has 15 residues. Germline V gene lookup returns CDR1 MDHEN and CDR2 SYDVKM. This CDR3 is CASSFDPQRLYGYTF. The CDR3 region has the DNA TGTGCCAGCAGTTTCGACCCACAGAGACTCTATGGCTACACCTTC.

The chain uses TRBV7-2 and TRBJ1-5, with D unclear. V was cut by 5 bases and J by 0 bases, with 11 bases left in between. CDR1 and CDR2 from the germline V gene are SGHTA and FQGNSA. CDR3 length: 15 amino acids. Here the CDR3 reads CASSRDGGSNQPQHF. Written as DNA, the CDR3 is TGTGCCAGCAGCCGAGACGGCGGTAGCAATCAGCCCCAGCATTTT.

This chain links TRBV7-6 with TRBJ1-1; D call uncertain. Germline CDR1 reads SGHVS; CDR2 reads FNYEAQ. V lost 1 base to trimming and J lost 3 bases, with 6 bases between them. The CDR3 is 13 residues long. The CDR3 nucleotides are TGTGCCAGCAGCTTAGTAGGATACACTGAAGCTTTCTTT. Encoded protein: CASSLVGYTEAFF. The full variable domain, in which reference TRBV7-6 and TRBJ1-1 provide the parts outside the CDR3, is GAGVSQSPRYKVTKRGQDVALRCDPISGHVSLYWYRQALGQGPEFLTYFNYEAQQDKSGLPNDRFSAERPEGSISTLTIQRTEQRDSAMYRCASSLVGYTEAFFGQGTRLTVV.

J is TRBJ2-3 and V is TRBV15; TRBD2 matches at 8 bases. Germline V gene sequence: CDR1 LNHNV, CDR2 YYDKDF (reference sequence). The CDR3 extends over 18 amino acids. V lost 0 bases to trimming and J lost 2 bases; unmatched junction nucleotides: 10. The CDR3 DNA reads as TGTGCCACCAGCAGAGATCTGTTTCGAGCGGGGGACACAGATACGCAGTATTTT. It codes for CATSRDLFRAGDTDTQYF.

This clone was counted only a few times. V usage is TRBV7-9 and J usage is TRBJ1-2, with D perhaps matching TRBD1 (5 bases). V was clipped by 2 bases and J by 6 bases, with 22 bases between them. CDR1 and CDR2 from the germline V gene are SEHNR and FQNEAQ (reference sequence). This CDR3 contains 17 residues. The CDR3 DNA sequence: TGTGCCAGCAGCTTAATTCCGGCGGGACCCGCCTGGCATGGCTACACCTTC. Its protein is CASSLIPAGPAWHGYTF.

CDR3 coding DNA: TGTGCCAGTAGTATCCCCACGGGGGGAAAAGAGACCCAGTACTTC. Its protein is CASSIPTGGKETQYF. The chain joins TRBV19 to TRBJ2-5, with 7 nucleotides matching TRBD2. CDR1 and CDR2 from the germline V gene are LNHDA and SQIVND (reference sequence). V was pared by 3 bases and J by 3 bases, with 7 bases of the junction left unmatched. CDR3 length: 15 residues.

The rearrangement links TRBV6-5 to TRBJ2-1; 10 positions agree with TRBD2. Germline loops: CDR1 MNHEY, CDR2 SVGAGI. The trim removed 2 bases at V and 8 bases at J, leaving 9 bases unmatched. The CDR3 has 16 residues. The CDR3 DNA reads TGTGCCAGCAGTTACACCGGAGCGGGAGGGAGCGATGAGCAGTTCTTC. This gives the protein CASSYTGAGGSDEQFF.

The J gene is TRBJ1-4, the V gene TRBV25-1; unclear D gene. The ends were cut back, 5 bases at V and 0 bases at J, with 16 bases in the middle. CDR1 MGHDK and CDR2 SYGVNS come from the germline V gene. The CDR3 has 17 residues. CDR3 amino acids: CASSLNLGLSTNEKLFF. For the CDR3, the DNA is TGTGCCAGCAGTCTGAATTTGGGGTTGTCAACTAATGAAAAACTGTTTTTT.

The rearrangement links TRBV9 to TRBJ2-3; D remains unclear. The CDR3 runs to 13 residues. Germline V gene lookup returns CDR1 SGDLS and CDR2 YYNGEE. The V end was cut by 6 bases, the J end by 6 bases, with 14 bases between. The CDR3 DNA is TGTGCCAGCAACCCCGTCTTATCTGATACGCAGTATTTT. Encoded protein: CASNPVLSDTQYF.

This clone was counted a single time. This sequence joins TRBV4-2 and TRBJ1-4; 10 nucleotides match TRBD1. CDR1 LGHNA and CDR2 YNFKEQ come from the germline V gene. The V and J ends lost 5 bases and 8 bases, in that order; junction bases with no gene match: 5. The CDR3 is 14 amino acids. CDR3 protein: CASSVRDRGEKLFF. For the CDR3, the DNA is TGTGCCAGCAGCGTCCGGGACAGGGGCGAAAAACTGTTTTTT.

This chain uses TRBV28 with TRBJ1-1; possible D gene TRBD1, 5 bases. The CDR3 is made up of 15 amino acids. Germline V gene data show CDR1 as MDHEN and CDR2 as SYDVKM. Trimming removed 3 bases from V and 1 base from J, with 12 bases in between. The CDR3 DNA sequence: TGTGCCAGCAGTTTCCAAGGGGAGGGGAACACTGAAGCTTTCTTT. Translating gives CASSFQGEGNTEAFF.